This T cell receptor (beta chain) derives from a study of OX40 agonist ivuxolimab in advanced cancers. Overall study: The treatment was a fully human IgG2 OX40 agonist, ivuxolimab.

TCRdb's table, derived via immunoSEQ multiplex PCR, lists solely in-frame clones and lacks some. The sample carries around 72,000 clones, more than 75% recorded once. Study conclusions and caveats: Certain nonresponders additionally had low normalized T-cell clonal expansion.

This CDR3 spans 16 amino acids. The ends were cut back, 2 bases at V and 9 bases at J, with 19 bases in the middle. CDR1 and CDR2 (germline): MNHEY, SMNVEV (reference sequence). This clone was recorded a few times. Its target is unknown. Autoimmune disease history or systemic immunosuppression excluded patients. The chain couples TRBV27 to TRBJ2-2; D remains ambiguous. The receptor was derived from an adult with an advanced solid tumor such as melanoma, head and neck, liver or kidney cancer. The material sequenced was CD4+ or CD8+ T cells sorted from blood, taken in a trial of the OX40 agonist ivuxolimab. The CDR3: CASSLGWPLPTRELFF. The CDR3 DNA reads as TGTGCCAGCAGTTTAGGGTGGCCGCTCCCTACCAGGGAGCTGTTTTTT.